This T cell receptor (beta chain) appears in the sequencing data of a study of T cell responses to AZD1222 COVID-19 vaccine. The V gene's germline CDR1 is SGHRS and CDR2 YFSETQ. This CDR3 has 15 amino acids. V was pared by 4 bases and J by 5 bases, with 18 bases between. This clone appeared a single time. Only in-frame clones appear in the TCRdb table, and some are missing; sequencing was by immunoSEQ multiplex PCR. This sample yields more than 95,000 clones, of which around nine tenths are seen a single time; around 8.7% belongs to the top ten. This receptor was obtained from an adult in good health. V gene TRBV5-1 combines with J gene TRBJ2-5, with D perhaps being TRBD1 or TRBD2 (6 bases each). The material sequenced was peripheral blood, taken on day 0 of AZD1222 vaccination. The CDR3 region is CASSGIVTGRETQYF. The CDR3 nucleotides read TGCGCCAGCAGCGGTATAGTTACAGGGAGGGAGACCCAGTACTTC. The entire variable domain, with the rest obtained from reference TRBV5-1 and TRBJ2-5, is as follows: KAGVTQTPRYLIKTRGQQVTLSCSPISGHRSVSWYQQTPGQGLQFLFEYFSETQRNKGNFPGRFSGRQFSNSRSEMNVSTLELGDSALYLCASSGIVTGRETQYFGPGTRLLVL.